Below, 29 T cell receptor beta chains from the same sample are listed, as sequenced in a study of identical twins. From the 5' RACE reads, TCRdb called clonotypes with MiXCR, one entry per CDR3 protein. The sample has hundreds of thousands of distinct CDR3 sequences, under 9% seen once. Separately, the same data were catalogued under a study of yellow fever vaccine responses in identical twins.

Sequenced input: PBMCs. The source is a woman between 18 and 29 years old in good health.

This clonotype came up a few times. The V call is TRBV7-2, the J call TRBJ2-3; D is uncertain. The ends were cut back, 5 bases at V and 7 bases at J, with 13 bases in the middle. Germline assignment: CDR1 SGHTA and CDR2 FQGNSA. This CDR3 spans 13 amino acids. In nucleotides, the CDR3 is TGTGCCAGCAGCGGGCGTAACGTATATACGCAGTATTTT. Protein: CASSGRNVYTQYF.

This chain connects TRBV5-5 to TRBJ1-4; D is possibly TRBD1 (6 bases). CDR3 length equals 18 residues. Trimming pared 4 bases from V and 1 base from J, leaving 20 bases between. From germline, CDR1 is SGHKS and CDR2 YYEKEE (reference sequence). The CDR3 is CASSATSRTALTNEKLFF. The CDR3 DNA reads TGTGCCAGCAGCGCAACGAGCCGGACAGCACTAACTAATGAAAAACTGTTTTTT.

This clonotype was seen ten or more times. The genes are TRBV20-1 and TRBJ1-1; 10 bases line up with TRBD1. V was pared by 6 bases and J by 5 bases, with 9 bases of the junction left unmatched. Per germline, CDR1 DFQATT and CDR2 SNEGSKA (reference sequence). The CDR3 contains 14 residues. This CDR3 is CSAKGQGVRTEAFF. Here the CDR3 DNA reads TGCAGTGCCAAAGGACAGGGGGTTAGGACTGAAGCTTTCTTT.

This clonotype was counted ten times or more. This chain connects TRBV5-8 to TRBJ2-2, with D unclear. Germline assignment: CDR1 SGHTS and CDR2 YDEGEE. The germline V and J ends were trimmed by 3 bases and 2 bases, with 8 bases remaining between them. This CDR3 contains 14 residues. The DNA for the CDR3 is TGTGCCAGCAGCTCTCCCGTCAACACCGGGGAGCTGTTTTTT. Translating gives CASSSPVNTGELFF.

This chain uses TRBV5-1 with TRBJ2-5; 8 bases line up with TRBD1. Germline values: CDR1 SGHRS, CDR2 YFSETQ. V shed 1 base, J shed 4 bases, and the junction held 6 bases outside the gene matches. The CDR3 length is 15 residues. The CDR3 protein is CASSLLGQARETQYF. CDR3 bases: TGCGCCAGCAGCTTGTTGGGACAGGCGAGAGAGACCCAGTACTTC.

There are a few counts of this clonotype. This chain joins TRBV28 and TRBJ2-7, with D possibly being TRBD2 (5 bases). V was trimmed by 2 bases and J by 1 base, leaving 15 bases between them. This CDR3 contains 16 residues. The germline gives CDR1 MDHEN, CDR2 SYDVKM. CDR3 in DNA: TGTGCCAGCAGTTTAGGGCAAGTAGACTATTCCTACGAGCAGTACTTC. The encoded protein is CASSLGQVDYSYEQYF.

This clonotype was recorded at least ten times. V gene TRBV7-9 combines with J gene TRBJ2-2; D unresolved. Germline V CDR1 and CDR2: SEHNR, FQNEAQ (reference sequence). Trimming stripped 7 bases from V and 6 bases from J, with 9 bases between. The CDR3 has 12 amino acids. CDR3 amino acids: CASIRSPGELFF. CDR3 nucleotide sequence: TGTGCCAGCATTAGATCCCCCGGGGAGCTGTTTTTT.

Note on this clonotype: The limits of the CDR3 on the DNA are not certain, so only TCRdb's listed CDR3 is given. V and J are TRBV23-1 and TRBJ2-2; TRBD2, as called in the table, went unchecked against the DNA. TRBV23-1 is assigned to the ORF class and has an uncertain function. The CDR3 numbers 16 amino acids, ends counted. The CDR3 protein is CASSRVPSGTAGSCFF.

In its sample, this clonotype was seen a few times. The V call is TRBV27, the J call TRBJ2-7, with TRBD2 matching 9 bases. CDR1 MNHEY and CDR2 SMNVEV come from the germline V gene (reference sequence). This CDR3 is 15 amino acids long. Unmatched junction bases numbered 4, after V lost 1 base and J lost 3 bases. CDR3 DNA sequence: TGTGCCAGCAGTTTATGGGCTAGCGGGGACTACGAGCAGTACTTC. Residues: CASSLWASGDYEQYF.

This clonotype was found a few times. The V call is TRBV9, the J call TRBJ2-7, with 8 nucleotides matching TRBD1. V dropped 4 bases and J dropped 4; count of bases not matched to a gene: 19. The CDR3 extends over 18 amino acids. The germline gives CDR1 SGDLS, CDR2 YYNGEE. The CDR3 reads CASSLVGQGAGGGYEQYF. For the CDR3, the DNA is TGTGCCAGCAGCCTCGTGGGGCAAGGGGCAGGGGGCGGGTACGAGCAGTACTTC.

The V gene is TRBV5-1, the J gene TRBJ2-7; 8 bases are shared with TRBD1. The germline CDR1 and CDR2 sequences are SGHRS and YFSETQ. J gave up 7 bases and V 2 bases, and 2 bases lay outside the gene matches. CDR3 length: 12 amino acids. This chain's CDR3 is CASSFDRGEQYF. CDR3 nucleotide sequence: TGCGCCAGCAGCTTCGACAGGGGAGAGCAGTACTTC.

This chain links TRBV20-1 with TRBJ2-3, with 13 bases aligning to TRBD2. The CDR3 consists of 16 residues. Germline trimming cut 2 bases from V and 4 bases from J; bases unmatched to any gene: 6. CDR1 is DFQATT and CDR2 is SNEGSKA in the germline V gene (reference sequence). The CDR3 region has the DNA TGCAGTGCTAGACCCCGACTAGCGGGGGGCTCAGATACGCAGTATTTT. This translates into CSARPRLAGGSDTQYF.

In this sample, this clonotype turned up a few times. This chain joins TRBV11-2 and TRBJ2-7, with TRBD2 identical over 7 bases. The V gene end was trimmed by 5 bases and the J gene end by 3 bases; junction bases not matched to a gene: 16. From germline, CDR1 is SGHAT and CDR2 FQNNGV. The CDR3 covers 17 residues. The DNA for the CDR3 is TGTGCCAGCAGCCCCCCGGGGGGAGGGTGGAGGGACTACGAGCAGTACTTC. This gives the protein CASSPPGGGWRDYEQYF.

The chain uses TRBV7-9 and TRBJ2-3, with D unresolved. V was clipped by 3 bases and J by 7 bases, with 14 bases between them. CDR1 is SEHNR and CDR2 is FQNEAQ in the germline V gene (reference sequence). The CDR3 length is 14 residues. CDR3 bases: TGTGCCAGCAGCTTCTCAGCGCGGTCTAATACGCAGTATTTT. The encoded protein is CASSFSARSNTQYF. The full variable domain, its missing parts supplied by reference TRBV7-9 and TRBJ2-3, is DTGVSQNPRHKITKRGQNVTFRCDPISEHNRLYWYRQTLGQGPEFLTYFQNEAQLEKSRLLSDRFSAERPKGSFSTLEIQRTEQGDSAMYLCASSFSARSNTQYFGPGTRLTVL.

The chain joins TRBV7-6 to TRBJ2-2; TRBD2 matches 13 bases. V dropped 5 bases and J dropped 7; count of bases not matched to a gene: 10. Germline-derived CDR1 and CDR2 are SGHVS and FNYEAQ. There are 17 residues in the CDR3. CDR3 amino acids: CASSLRTSGSYSGELFF. The CDR3 nucleotides read TGTGCCAGCAGCCTCAGGACTAGCGGGAGTTATAGCGGGGAGCTGTTTTTT.

The J gene is TRBJ2-3, the V gene TRBV6-2 or TRBV6-3; D is unresolved. V lost 5 bases, J lost 6 bases, and 18 bases lay in between. The V gene's germline CDR1 is MNHEY and CDR2 SVGEGT. This CDR3 is built from 15 residues. The CDR3 loop is CASSQPTGTDDTQYF. CDR3 nucleotide sequence: TGTGCCAGCAGTCAACCGACTGGTACTGACGATACGCAGTATTTT.

This clonotype was observed a handful of times. The chain joins TRBV7-9 to TRBJ2-3; D remains unclear. V gave up 3 bases and J gave up 5 bases, with 9 bases separating them. The germline V gene has CDR1 SEHNR and CDR2 FQNEAQ (reference sequence). This CDR3 is built from 13 residues. CDR3 DNA: TGTGCCAGCAGCTTTGGAACGGTAGATACGCAGTATTTT. This encodes CASSFGTVDTQYF.

This clonotype was seen only a few times. The chain employs TRBV6-6 and TRBJ2-3; D remains unclear. This CDR3 region has 11 residues. The V gene lost 10 bases and the J gene lost 5 bases, with 10 bases spanning the gap. Germline V gene data show CDR1 as MNHNY and CDR2 as SVGAGI (reference sequence). The CDR3 DNA sequence: TGTGCCAAGCGACCCGGAGATACGCAGTATTTT. This sequence encodes CAKRPGDTQYF.

This clonotype has just a few counts. The chain carries TRBV20-1 and TRBJ1-2, with 8 nucleotides matching TRBD1. V lost 2 bases, J lost 4 bases, and 3 bases stayed unmatched. The CDR3 is 13 residues long. Germline V gene lookup returns CDR1 DFQATT and CDR2 SNEGSKA (reference sequence). In nucleotides, the CDR3 is TGCAGTGCTAGAAAACAGGGGGGCTATGGCTACACCTTC. Its translation is CSARKQGGYGYTF.

The sample holds many counts of this clonotype. V gene TRBV3-1 combines with J gene TRBJ2-7; D is ambiguous. Germline CDR1 is LGHDT and CDR2 is YNNKEL (reference sequence). V was clipped by 1 base and J by 5 bases, with 9 bases between them. This CDR3 has 13 amino acids. The chain's CDR3 is CASSQGYEHEQYF. Written as DNA, the CDR3 is TGTGCCAGCAGCCAAGGGTATGAGCACGAGCAGTACTTC.

The table lists this clonotype with a few counts. This sequence joins TRBV20-1 and TRBJ2-7; D unclear. V was shortened by 0 bases and J by 3 bases, with 15 bases between the two germline ends. This CDR3 contains 15 residues. Germline CDR1 DFQATT, CDR2 SNEGSKA (reference sequence). In nucleotides, the CDR3 is TGCAGTGCTAGAGATTCCCCACTGACGATCTACGAGCAGTACTTC. The encoded protein is CSARDSPLTIYEQYF.

This clonotype came up many times. The gene calls are TRBV2 and TRBJ2-7, with D perhaps matching TRBD1 (5 bases). Looked up from germline, CDR1 is SNHLY and CDR2 is FYNNEI. The CDR3 sequence is 13 residues long. V was shortened by 4 bases and J by 2 bases, with 9 bases between the two germline ends. This chain's CDR3 is CASSGQGTYEQYF. The CDR3, as DNA: TGTGCCAGCAGTGGCCAGGGAACCTACGAGCAGTACTTC. Based on the CDR3 plus reference TRBV2 and TRBJ2-7, the full variable domain is EPEVTQTPSHQVTQMGQEVILRCVPISNHLYFYWYRQILGQKVEFLVSFYNNEISEKSEIFDDQFSVERPDGSNFTLKIRSTKLEDSAMYFCASSGQGTYEQYFGPGTRLTVT.

The sample holds a few counts of this clonotype. The chain links TRBV5-1 to TRBJ1-2, with TRBD1 matching over 7 bases. With 4 bases clipped from V and 2 bases from J, the junction kept 11 bases outside the gene matches. Germline V gives CDR1 SGHRS, CDR2 YFSETQ. The CDR3 has 16 amino acids. CDR3 residues: CASSPARQGTNYGYTF. The DNA of the CDR3 is TGCGCCAGCAGCCCCGCCAGACAGGGAACCAACTATGGCTACACCTTC.

A few counts support this clonotype. V usage is TRBV11-2 and J usage is TRBJ2-1, with no clear D. V was clipped by 2 bases and J by 2 bases, with 10 bases between them. The CDR3 runs 15 residues. CDR1 and CDR2 (germline): SGHAT, FQNNGV. The DNA of the CDR3 is TGTGCCAGCAGCTTATACCCTCCCCCCTACAATGAGCAGTTCTTC. Residues: CASSLYPPPYNEQFF.

This clonotype was seen only a few times. The genes are TRBV7-8 and TRBJ1-1, with D unresolved. The germline V gene has CDR1 SGHVS and CDR2 FQNEAQ. Trimming removed 0 bases at V and 6 bases at J, with 8 bases between. This CDR3 is built from 13 residues. The CDR3 region is CASSLALASEAFF. CDR3 DNA: TGTGCCAGCAGCTTAGCGTTGGCATCTGAAGCTTTCTTT.

This clonotype has at least ten counts. J is TRBJ2-1 and V is TRBV7-2; 15 bases are shared with TRBD2. With V trimmed by 0 bases and J by 4 bases, 13 bases remained unmatched. The CDR3 totals 21 residues. CDR1 SGHTA and CDR2 FQGNSA come from the germline V gene. The chain's CDR3 is CASSLAGTSGGTPPPYNEQFF. The CDR3 DNA follows: TGTGCCAGCAGCTTAGCCGGGACTAGCGGGGGGACACCCCCTCCTTACAATGAGCAGTTCTTC.

The rearrangement links TRBV2 to TRBJ2-1; 11 bases align to TRBD2. V lost 8 bases and J lost 4; bases outside the gene matches: 4. The CDR3 loop spans 14 amino acids. Germline V gene data show CDR1 as SNHLY and CDR2 as FYNNEI. For the CDR3, the DNA is TGTGCCAGCGAACGACTAGCGGGGTACAATGAGCAGTTCTTC. Protein: CASERLAGYNEQFF. The complete variable domain, with remaining parts taken from reference TRBV2 and TRBJ2-1, reads EPEVTQTPSHQVTQMGQEVILRCVPISNHLYFYWYRQILGQKVEFLVSFYNNEISEKSEIFDDQFSVERPDGSNFTLKIRSTKLEDSAMYFCASERLAGYNEQFFGPGTRLTVL.

The V and J genes are TRBV3-1 and TRBJ2-7; 7 positions agree with TRBD1. CDR3 length: 14 residues. V lost 6 bases and J lost 2; bases outside the gene matches: 7. Germline V gives CDR1 LGHDT, CDR2 YNNKEL (reference sequence). In DNA form, the CDR3 reads TGTGCCAGCAGAAAACAGGGGCAACCCTACGAGCAGTACTTC. This encodes CASRKQGQPYEQYF.

This clonotype occurred a few times. The rearrangement uses TRBV7-8 and TRBJ2-2; a possible D gene is TRBD2 (6 bases). The length of the CDR3 is 16 residues. Germline assignment: CDR1 SGHVS and CDR2 FQNEAQ. V shed 3 bases and J shed 2 bases, with 13 bases lying between them. The CDR3 reads CASSLLDGLNTGELFF. As DNA, the CDR3 is TGTGCCAGCAGCTTGCTGGACGGACTAAACACCGGGGAGCTGTTTTTT.